This T cell receptor (beta chain) came from a study of T cell changes during pregnancy in multiple sclerosis. Generated by immunoSEQ multiplex PCR, the TCRdb table keeps only in-frame clones and is missing some. The repertoire holds approximately 71,000 clones, with roughly 90% as singletons. The sequencing used peripheral blood, collected in the second trimester of pregnancy. The receptor was isolated from a female donor with multiple sclerosis, enrolled in a pregnancy study.

The CDR3 DNA is TGTGCCAGCAGCTCCACGACAGGGATCATATTCAACACTGAAGCTTTCTTT. Translation: CASSSTTGIIFNTEAFF. This chain joins TRBV7-9 and TRBJ1-1; 7 bases are a match to TRBD1. Germline assignment: CDR1 SEHNR and CDR2 FQNEAQ (reference sequence). The CDR3 length is 17 residues. Trimming cost V 4 bases and J 2 bases; bases outside gene matches: 13.